Described below is a single T cell receptor (beta chain) sequence and its context. Its antigen is unidentified. This specimen comes from a study of T cell responses to AZD1222 COVID-19 vaccine. Study conclusions and caveats: Vaccination with two AZD1222 doses was followed by a rise in Spike-specific TCR breadth and depth. Every sample of the repertoires postdated the peak T cell response. Clonal diversity was possibly underestimated; the donors were predominantly white British and more often female.

CDR3 length: 12 residues. The germline V and J ends were trimmed by 9 bases and 11 bases, with 19 bases remaining between them. Sequencing was performed with immunoSEQ multiplex PCR; in TCRdb, only in-frame clones are kept and a portion is missing. The data show 180,000 or so clones, about 90% seen once. The material was peripheral blood, obtained 28 days after the second AZD1222 dose. This sequence was found in an adult who received the AZD1222 COVID-19 vaccine. This chain links TRBV23-1 with TRBJ1-1; D remains ambiguous. TRBV23-1 is annotated as an ORF whose role is uncertain. The CDR3 reads CARQQSGRAAFF. The CDR3 coding sequence is TGCGCCAGGCAACAGAGTGGGCGGGCGGCTTTCTTT.